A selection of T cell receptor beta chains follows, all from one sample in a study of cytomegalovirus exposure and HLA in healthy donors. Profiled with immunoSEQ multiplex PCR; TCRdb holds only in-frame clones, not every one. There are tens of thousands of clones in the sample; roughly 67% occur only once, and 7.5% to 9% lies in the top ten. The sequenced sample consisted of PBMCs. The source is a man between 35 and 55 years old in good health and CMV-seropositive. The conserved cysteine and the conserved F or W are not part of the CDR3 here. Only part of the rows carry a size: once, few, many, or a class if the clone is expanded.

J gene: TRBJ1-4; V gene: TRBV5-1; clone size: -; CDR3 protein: ASSLQGMGEKLF
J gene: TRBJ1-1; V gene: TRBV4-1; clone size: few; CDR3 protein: ASSQAEGSNTEAF
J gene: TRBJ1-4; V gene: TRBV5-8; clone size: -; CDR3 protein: ASSLHREPATNEKLF
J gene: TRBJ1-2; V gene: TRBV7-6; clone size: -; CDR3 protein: ASSESGNYGYT
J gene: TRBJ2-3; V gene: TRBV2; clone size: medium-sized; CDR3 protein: ASSAGEADTQY
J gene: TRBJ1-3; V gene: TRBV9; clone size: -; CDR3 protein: ASSVDWGGNTIY
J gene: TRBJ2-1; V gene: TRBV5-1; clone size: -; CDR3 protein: ASSFFRVDNEQF
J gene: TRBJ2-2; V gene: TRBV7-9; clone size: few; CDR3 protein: ASSFLGQGPTGELF
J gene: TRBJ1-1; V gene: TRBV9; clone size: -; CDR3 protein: ASSGRTSGMNTEAF
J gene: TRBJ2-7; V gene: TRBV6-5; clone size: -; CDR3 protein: ASSSLVSSSYEQY
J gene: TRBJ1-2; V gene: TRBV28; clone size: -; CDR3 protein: ASTPRANYGYT
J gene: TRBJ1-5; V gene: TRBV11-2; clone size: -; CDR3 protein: ASSLDGGQNQPQH
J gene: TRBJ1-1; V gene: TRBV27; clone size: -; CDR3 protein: ASSQGNTEAF
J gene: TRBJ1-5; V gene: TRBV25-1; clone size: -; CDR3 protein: ASSASGQLQPQH
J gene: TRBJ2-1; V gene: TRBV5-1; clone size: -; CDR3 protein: ASSLAGTSSYNEQF
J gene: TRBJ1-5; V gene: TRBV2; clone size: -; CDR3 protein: ASSDGVVGNQPQH
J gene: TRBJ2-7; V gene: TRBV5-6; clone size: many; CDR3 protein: ASSSSGQGVFSEQY